This T cell receptor beta chain was observed in a study of blood T cell repertoires in COVID-19. Study in general: Acute and convalescent COVID-19 samples came from the United States, Italy and Spain. T cells, B-cell-depleted T cells, or PBMCs supplied cDNA or gDNA.

This clone appeared once. The length of the CDR3 is 16 residues. CDR1 SGHVS and CDR2 FNYEAQ come from the germline V gene. V lost 2 bases, J lost 4 bases, and 9 bases stayed unmatched. Original handling: Amplification with reference gene primers provided the estimates of nucleated cell counts. The assay was immunoSEQ multiplex PCR, and TCRdb's table has in-frame clones only and misses some. The V and J calls and clone size come from that table; D and trimming were worked out from the DNA. Among some 98,000 clones listed, roughly four fifths were seen once. The sequence was obtained from a man aged 65 to 79 with acute or convalescent COVID-19. Sequenced material: peripheral blood. The V and J genes are TRBV7-6 and TRBJ1-1, with 8 positions matching TRBD1. CDR3 sequence (DNA): TGTGCCAGCAGCTTAATTAGGACAGGGTATTTCACTGAAGCTTTCTTT. Amino acids: CASSLIRTGYFTEAFF.